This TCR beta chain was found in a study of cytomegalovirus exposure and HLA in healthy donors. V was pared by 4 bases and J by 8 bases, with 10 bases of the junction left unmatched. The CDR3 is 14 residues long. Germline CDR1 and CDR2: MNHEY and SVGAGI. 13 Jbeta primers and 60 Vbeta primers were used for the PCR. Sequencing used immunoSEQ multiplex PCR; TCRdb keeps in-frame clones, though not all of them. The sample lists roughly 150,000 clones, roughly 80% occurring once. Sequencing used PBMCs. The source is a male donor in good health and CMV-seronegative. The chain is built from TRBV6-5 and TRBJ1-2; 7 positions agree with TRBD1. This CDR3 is CASSLNRGSWGYTF. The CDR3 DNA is TGTGCCAGCAGTTTAAACAGGGGAAGTTGGGGCTACACCTTC.